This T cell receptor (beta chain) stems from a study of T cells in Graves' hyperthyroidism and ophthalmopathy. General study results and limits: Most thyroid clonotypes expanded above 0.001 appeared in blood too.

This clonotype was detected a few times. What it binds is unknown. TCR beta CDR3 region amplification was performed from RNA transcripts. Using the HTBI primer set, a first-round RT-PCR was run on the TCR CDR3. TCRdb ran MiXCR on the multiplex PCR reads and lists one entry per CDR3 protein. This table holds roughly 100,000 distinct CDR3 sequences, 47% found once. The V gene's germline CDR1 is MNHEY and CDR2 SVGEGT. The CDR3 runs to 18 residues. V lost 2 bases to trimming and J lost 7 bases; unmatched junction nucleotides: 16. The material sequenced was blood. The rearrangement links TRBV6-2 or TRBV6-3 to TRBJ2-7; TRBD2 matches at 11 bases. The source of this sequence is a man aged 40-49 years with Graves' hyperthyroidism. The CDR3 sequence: CASSYAGLAETFYVEQYF. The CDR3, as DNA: TGTGCCAGCAGTTACGCGGGACTAGCGGAAACCTTCTATGTGGAGCAGTACTTC.